This T cell receptor beta chain was sequenced in a study of T cell changes during pregnancy in multiple sclerosis. TCRdb's table, derived via immunoSEQ multiplex PCR, lists solely in-frame clones and lacks some. The sample has tens of thousands of clones, over 90% seen once. This clonotype originated in a female donor in good health, enrolled as a control in a pregnancy study. The material was CD4+ T cells from peripheral blood mononuclear cells, obtained after pregnancy.

The CDR3 protein is CASSLEGQANEKLFF. CDR3 in DNA: TGTGCCAGCAGCTTAGAAGGTCAGGCGAATGAAAAACTGTTTTTT. This chain links TRBV11-2 with TRBJ1-4; unclear D gene. Trimming shortened V by 0 bases and J by 5 bases, and 10 bases separated the two germline ends. The length of the CDR3 is 15 residues. Per the germline V gene, CDR1 is SGHAT and CDR2 is FQNNGV.